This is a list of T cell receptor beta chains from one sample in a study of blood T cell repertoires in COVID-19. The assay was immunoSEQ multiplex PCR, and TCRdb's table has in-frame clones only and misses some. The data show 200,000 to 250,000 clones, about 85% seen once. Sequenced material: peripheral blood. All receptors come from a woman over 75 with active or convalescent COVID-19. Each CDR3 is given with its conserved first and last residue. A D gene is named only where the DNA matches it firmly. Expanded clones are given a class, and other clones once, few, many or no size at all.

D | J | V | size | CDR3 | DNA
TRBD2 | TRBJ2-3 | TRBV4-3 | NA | CASSQGAGGEYF | TGCGCCAGCAGCCAAGGAGCGGGAGGCGAGTATTTT
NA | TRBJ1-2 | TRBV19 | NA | CASSIFLTSYGYTF | TGTGCCAGTAGTATCTTCCTGACTAGCTATGGCTACACCTTC
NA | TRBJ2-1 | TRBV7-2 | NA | CASSRTNEQFF | TGTGCCAGCAGCCGGACAAATGAGCAGTTCTTC
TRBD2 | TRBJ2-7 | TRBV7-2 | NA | CASSRGGAGKSPYF | TGTGCCAGCAGCCGCGGCGGAGCGGGAAAGAGTCCGTACTTC
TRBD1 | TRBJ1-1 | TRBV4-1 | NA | CASSQDKGPGGNTEAFF | TGCGCCAGCAGCCAAGATAAGGGCCCAGGGGGGAACACTGAAGCTTTCTTT
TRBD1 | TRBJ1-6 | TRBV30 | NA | CAWSPRDRKNSPLHF | TGTGCCTGGAGTCCACGGGACAGGAAGAATTCACCCCTCCACTTT
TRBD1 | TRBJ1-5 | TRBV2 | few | CASTHRDRGDQPQHF | TGTGCCAGCACCCACCGGGACAGGGGAGATCAGCCCCAGCATTTT
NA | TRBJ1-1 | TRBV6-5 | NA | CASSYSKSQMNTEAFF | TGTGCCAGCAGTTACTCGAAGTCACAGATGAACACTGAAGCTTTCTTT
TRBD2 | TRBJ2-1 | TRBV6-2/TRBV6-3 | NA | CASSYTSGRAGYNEQFF | TGTGCCAGCAGTTACACCAGCGGGAGGGCAGGATACAATGAGCAGTTCTTC
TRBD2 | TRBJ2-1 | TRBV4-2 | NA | CASSQVDAGGVNEQFF | TGTGCCAGCAGCCAAGTTGACGCGGGAGGGGTCAATGAGCAGTTCTTC
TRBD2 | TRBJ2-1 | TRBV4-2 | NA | CASSTEGLAGVGNNEQFF | TGTGCCAGCAGCACTGAGGGACTAGCGGGAGTCGGAAACAATGAGCAGTTCTTC
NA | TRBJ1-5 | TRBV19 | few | CASRTDSYSNQPQHF | TGTGCCAGTAGGACGGACAGCTATAGCAATCAGCCCCAGCATTTT
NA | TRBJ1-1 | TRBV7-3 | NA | CASSFGHRTEAFF | TGTGCCAGCAGCTTTGGACACCGCACTGAAGCTTTCTTT
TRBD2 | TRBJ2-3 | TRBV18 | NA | CASSPSGSTDTQYF | TGTGCCAGCTCACCTAGCGGGAGCACAGATACGCAGTATTTT
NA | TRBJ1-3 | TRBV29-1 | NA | CSVEEQAGNTIYF | TGCAGCGTTGAGGAACAGGCTGGAAACACCATATATTTT
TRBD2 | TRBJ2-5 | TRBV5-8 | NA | CASSLRWTLPDPAGVKTQYF | TGTGCCAGCAGCTTGAGGTGGACCCTCCCCGACCCCGCGGGAGTGAAGACCCAGTACTTC
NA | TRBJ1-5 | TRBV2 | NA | CASSEPLPGNQPQHF | TGTGCCAGCAGTGAACCCCTGCCGGGCAATCAGCCCCAGCATTTT
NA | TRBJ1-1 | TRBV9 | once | CASSFQGNTEAFF | TGTGCCAGCAGCTTTCAGGGGAACACTGAAGCTTTCTTT